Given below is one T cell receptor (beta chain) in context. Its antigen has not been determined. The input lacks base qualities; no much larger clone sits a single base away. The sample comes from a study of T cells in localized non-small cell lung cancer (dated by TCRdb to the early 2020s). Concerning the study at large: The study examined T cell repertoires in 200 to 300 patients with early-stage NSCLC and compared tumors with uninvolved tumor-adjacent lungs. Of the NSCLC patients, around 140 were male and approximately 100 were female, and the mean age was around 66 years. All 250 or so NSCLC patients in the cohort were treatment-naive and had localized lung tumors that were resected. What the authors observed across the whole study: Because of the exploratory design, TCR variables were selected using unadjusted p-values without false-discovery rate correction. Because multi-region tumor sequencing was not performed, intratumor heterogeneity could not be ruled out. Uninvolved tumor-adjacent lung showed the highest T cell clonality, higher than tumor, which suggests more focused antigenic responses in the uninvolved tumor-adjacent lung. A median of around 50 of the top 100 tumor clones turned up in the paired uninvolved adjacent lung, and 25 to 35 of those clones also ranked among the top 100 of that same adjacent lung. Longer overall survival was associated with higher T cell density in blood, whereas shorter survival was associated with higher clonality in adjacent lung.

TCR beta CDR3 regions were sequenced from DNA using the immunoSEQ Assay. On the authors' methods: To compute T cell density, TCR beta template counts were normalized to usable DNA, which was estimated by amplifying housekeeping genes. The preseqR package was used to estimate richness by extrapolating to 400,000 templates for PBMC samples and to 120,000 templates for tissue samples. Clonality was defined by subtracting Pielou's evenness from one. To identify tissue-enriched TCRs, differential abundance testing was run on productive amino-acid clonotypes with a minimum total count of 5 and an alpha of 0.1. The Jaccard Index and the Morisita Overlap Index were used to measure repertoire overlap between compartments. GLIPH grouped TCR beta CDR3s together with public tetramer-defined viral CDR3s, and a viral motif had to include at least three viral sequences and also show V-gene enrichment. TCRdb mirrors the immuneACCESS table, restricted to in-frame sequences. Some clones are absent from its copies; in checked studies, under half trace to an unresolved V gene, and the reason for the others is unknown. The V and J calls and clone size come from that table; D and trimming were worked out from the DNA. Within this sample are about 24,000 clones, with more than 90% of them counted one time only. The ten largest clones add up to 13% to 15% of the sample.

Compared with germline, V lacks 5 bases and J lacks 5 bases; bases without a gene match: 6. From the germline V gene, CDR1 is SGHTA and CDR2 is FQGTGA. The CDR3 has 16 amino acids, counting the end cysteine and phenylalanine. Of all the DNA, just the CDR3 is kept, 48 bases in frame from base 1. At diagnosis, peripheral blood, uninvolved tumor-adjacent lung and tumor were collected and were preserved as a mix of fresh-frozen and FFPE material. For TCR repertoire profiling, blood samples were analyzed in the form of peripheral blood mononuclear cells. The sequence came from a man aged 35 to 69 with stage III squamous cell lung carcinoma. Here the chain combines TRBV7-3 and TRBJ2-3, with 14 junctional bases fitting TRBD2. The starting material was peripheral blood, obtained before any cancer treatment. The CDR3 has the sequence CASSLGTSGGIDTQYF. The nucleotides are TGTGCCAGCAGCCTAGGGACTAGCGGGGGAATAGATACGCAGTATTTT.